This is a list of T cell receptor beta chains from one sample in a study of shared clonotypes between healthy human individuals. Method: immunoSEQ multiplex PCR; TCRdb's copy keeps in-frame clones and lacks some. The table includes over 2 million clones, 85% to 95% detected once. Sequencing was performed on naive CD8+ T cells sorted from blood. The receptors originated from a man aged 18 to 30 in good health. Each CDR3 is given with its conserved first and last residue. D genes are given only for firm matches. Rows may omit the clone size; those that give it use once, few, many or a size class.

J gene | clone size | V gene | D gene | CDR3 protein | CDR3 DNA
TRBJ1-1 | - | TRBV6-5 | - | CATARGMNTEAFF | TGTGCCACCGCGAGGGGCATGAACACTGAAGCTTTCTTT
TRBJ1-2 | - | TRBV29-1 | - | CSVDPYGYTF | TGCAGCGTTGATCCATATGGCTACACCTTC
TRBJ1-2 | - | TRBV7-9 | - | CASSLGEVQGYTF | TGTGCCAGCAGCTTAGGAGAAGTTCAGGGCTACACCTTC
TRBJ2-2 | - | TRBV5-5 | - | CASSLGQGVGELFF | TGTGCCAGCAGCTTGGGTCAGGGTGTCGGGGAGCTGTTTTTT
TRBJ1-4 | - | TRBV4-1 | - | CASSQVLGLSATNEKLFF | TGCGCCAGCAGCCAAGTCCTAGGACTTTCTGCAACTAATGAAAAACTGTTTTTT
TRBJ2-4 | - | TRBV7-2 | - | CASSLAGPGGAYAKNIQYF | TGTGCCAGCAGCTTAGCGGGCCCCGGAGGGGCCTACGCCAAAAACATTCAGTACTTC
TRBJ2-2 | - | TRBV6-1 | - | CASSGRNTGELFF | TGTGCCAGCAGTGGACGGAACACCGGGGAGCTGTTTTTT
TRBJ1-2 | - | TRBV10-3 | TRBD1 | CAISGTGTGYGYTF | TGTGCCATCAGTGGGACCGGGACAGGGTATGGCTACACCTTC
TRBJ2-3 | - | TRBV29-1 | - | CSVDRDWDTDTQYF | TGCAGCGTTGACCGGGACTGGGACACAGATACGCAGTATTTT
TRBJ2-1 | - | TRBV7-9 | - | CASRYSGTDYNEQFF | TGTGCCAGCAGATATAGCGGGACAGACTACAATGAGCAGTTCTTC
TRBJ2-7 | - | TRBV13 | - | CASSLGGTHVGSEQYF | TGTGCCAGCAGCTTAGGAGGGACCCATGTTGGTAGCGAGCAGTACTTC
TRBJ2-7 | - | TRBV5-5 | - | CASSLGPAEQYF | TGTGCCAGCAGCTTAGGACCGGCCGAGCAGTACTTC
TRBJ1-2 | few | TRBV27 | TRBD1 | CASSLTGDYGYTF | TGTGCCAGCAGTTTGACAGGGGACTATGGCTACACCTTC
TRBJ2-5 | - | TRBV7-2 | TRBD1 | CASSLDSEGAGETQYF | TGTGCCAGCAGCTTAGATTCTGAGGGGGCGGGAGAGACCCAGTACTTC
TRBJ2-7 | - | TRBV30 | - | CAWSPLRIGRYEQYF | TGTGCCTGGAGCCCTCTCCGGATAGGGCGCTACGAGCAGTACTTC
TRBJ2-7 | - | TRBV6-5 | - | CASSYGHASSYEQYF | TGTGCCAGCAGTTATGGACACGCGTCTTCCTACGAGCAGTACTTC
TRBJ1-2 | - | TRBV9 | - | CASSVVPAGYGYTF | TGTGCCAGCAGCGTGGTCCCGGCGGGCTATGGCTACACCTTC
TRBJ2-7 | - | TRBV27 | - | CATRGSPGEQYF | TGTGCCACCCGCGGGTCCCCGGGGGAGCAGTACTTC
TRBJ2-2 | - | TRBV2 | TRBD2 | CASSDRVREGPYTGELFF | TGTGCCAGCAGTGATCGTGTGCGGGAGGGCCCTTACACCGGGGAGCTGTTTTTT
TRBJ2-7 | - | TRBV10-3 | - | CAIKSDSSYEQYF | TGTGCCATCAAAAGCGACAGCTCCTACGAGCAGTACTTC
TRBJ1-1 | - | TRBV20-1 | - | CSAREMGEAFF | TGCAGTGCTAGAGAAATGGGGGAAGCTTTCTTT
TRBJ1-5 | once | TRBV19 | - | CASSVPATSNNQPQHF | TGTGCCAGTAGTGTCCCCGCGACATCTAACAATCAGCCCCAGCATTTT
TRBJ2-7 | - | TRBV9 | TRBD2 | CASSAGTSGSYEQYF | TGTGCCAGCAGCGCCGGGACTAGCGGCAGCTACGAGCAGTACTTC
TRBJ1-2 | - | TRBV5-6 | - | CASSTGSGAGYTF | TGTGCCAGCAGTACCGGGTCGGGGGCAGGCTACACCTTC
TRBJ1-6 | - | TRBV12-2 | - | CASRLGQGTYSPLHF | TGTGCAAGTCGCTTAGGACAGGGAACCTATTCACCCCTCCACTTT
TRBJ2-7 | - | TRBV5-1 | TRBD2 | CASSLDGTTAPYEQYF | TGCGCCAGCAGCTTGGATGGGACTACGGCCCCCTACGAGCAGTACTTC
TRBJ1-4 | once | TRBV21-1 | - | CASSKEGTGDEKLFF | TGTGCCAGCAGCAAAGAGGGGACAGGGGATGAAAAACTGTTTTTT
TRBJ2-2 | - | TRBV4-3 | - | CASSQGAATGELFF | TGCGCCAGCAGCCAAGGCGCTGCTACCGGGGAGCTGTTTTTT
TRBJ1-6 | - | TRBV10-3 | - | CAISEGDYSSPLHF | TGTGCCATCAGTGAGGGGGATTATAGTTCACCCCTCCACTTT
TRBJ2-2 | - | TRBV5-1 | - | CASSLSPGELFF | TGCGCCAGCAGCTTAAGTCCCGGGGAGCTGTTTTTT
TRBJ2-7 | few | TRBV27 | - | CASSLRQFSSYEQYF | TGTGCCAGCAGTTTGCGACAGTTCAGCTCCTACGAGCAGTACTTC
TRBJ2-5 | - | TRBV19 | TRBD2 | CASGSGGRETQYF | TGTGCCAGTGGTAGCGGGGGTCGAGAGACCCAGTACTTC
TRBJ2-1 | - | TRBV18 | - | CASSPGGGEQFF | TGTGCCAGCTCACCCGGAGGGGGTGAGCAGTTCTTC
TRBJ2-1 | once | TRBV6-5 | TRBD2 | CASSYILAGYNEQFF | TGTGCCAGCAGTTACATTTTAGCGGGTTACAATGAGCAGTTCTTC
TRBJ1-4 | - | TRBV19 | - | CASNGLEGPNEKLFF | TGTGCCAGTAACGGGTTGGAAGGACCTAATGAAAAACTGTTTTTT
TRBJ1-3 | - | TRBV9 | - | CASSVAGYNGNTIYF | TGTGCCAGCAGCGTAGCAGGGTATAATGGAAACACCATATATTTT
TRBJ2-7 | once | TRBV19 | TRBD1 | CASGTGDYEQYF | TGTGCCAGCGGGACAGGGGACTACGAGCAGTACTTC
TRBJ1-3 | - | TRBV25-1 | TRBD1 | CASSEPFGTGGRGNTIYF | TGTGCCAGCAGTGAACCCTTCGGGACAGGGGGCAGAGGAAACACCATATATTTT
TRBJ1-2 | - | TRBV5-1 | - | CAPPRGYTF | TGCGCCCCTCCGCGCGGCTACACCTTC
TRBJ1-1 | - | TRBV30 | - | CAWGPLDPRAEAFF | TGTGCCTGGGGGCCCCTCGATCCCCGGGCCGAAGCTTTCTTT
TRBJ1-2 | - | TRBV5-1 | TRBD1 | CASSFAMGTGDLNYGYTF | TGCGCCAGCAGCTTCGCCATGGGGACAGGGGACTTAAACTATGGCTACACCTTC
TRBJ1-3 | once | TRBV23-1 | - | CASSQCGVRNCRFSGNTIYF | TGCGCCAGCAGTCAATGCGGAGTTCGGAACTGCCGCTTCTCTGGAAACACCATATATTTT
TRBJ2-1 | - | TRBV28 | TRBD2 | CASSLSGGASEQFF | TGTGCCAGCAGTTTGAGCGGGGGGGCCTCTGAGCAGTTCTTC
TRBJ2-3 | - | TRBV6-5 | - | CASSLDWADTQYF | TGTGCCAGCAGTTTGGACTGGGCGGATACGCAGTATTTT